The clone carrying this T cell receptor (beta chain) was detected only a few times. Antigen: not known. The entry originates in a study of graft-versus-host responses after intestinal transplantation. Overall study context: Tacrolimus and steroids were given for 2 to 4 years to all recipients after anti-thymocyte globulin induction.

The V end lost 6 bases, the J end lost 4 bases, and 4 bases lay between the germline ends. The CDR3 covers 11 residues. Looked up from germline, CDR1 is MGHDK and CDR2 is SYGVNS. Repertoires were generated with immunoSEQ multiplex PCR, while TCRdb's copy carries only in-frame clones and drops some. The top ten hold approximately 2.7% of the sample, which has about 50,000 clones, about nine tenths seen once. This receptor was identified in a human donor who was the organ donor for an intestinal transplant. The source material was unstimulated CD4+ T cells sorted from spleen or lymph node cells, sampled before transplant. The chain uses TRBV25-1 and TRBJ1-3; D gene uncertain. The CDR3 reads CASRQGNTIYF. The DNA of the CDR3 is TGTGCCAGCAGGCAGGGAAACACCATATATTTT.